One and the same sample provided the 27 T cell receptor beta chains below, sequenced in a study of CD8 T cells in ankylosing spondylitis. Study-wide points: Among TCR beta sequences, a motif of roughly 8 highly homologous variants appeared characteristic of ankylosing spondylitis blood.

These receptors' antigens are unknown. One entry per CDR3 protein, called by TCRdb with MiXCR from the 5' RACE reads. The top ten clones hold roughly 1% of a sample with over 400,000 distinct CDR3 sequences, 25% to 30% of them seen once. The material sequenced was blood, either unsorted or a sorted T cell fraction (not recorded which). The receptors come from a male donor with ankylosing spondylitis.

CDR3 bases: TGTGCCAGCAGCTTGATTGGGACCTCGACAGGGAACAATGAGCAGTTCTTC. This codes for CASSLIGTSTGNNEQFF. The chain has TRBV5-6 and TRBJ2-1; TRBD1 matches 7 bases. Germline CDR1 and CDR2: SGHDT and YYEEEE. The CDR3 covers 17 residues. V trimming: 1 base; J trimming: 5 bases; junction bases outside the gene matches: 12.

This clonotype was seen only a few times. This sequence joins TRBV20-1 and TRBJ1-1; 10 nucleotides align to TRBD1. Germline V lookup: CDR1 DFQATT, CDR2 SNEGSKA (reference sequence). Trimming removed 3 bases from V and 3 bases from J; junction bases left unmatched: 7. This CDR3 is 15 amino acids long. Written as DNA, the CDR3 is TGCAGTGCTAGCGACAGGGGGCGCGGGGACACTGAAGCTTTCTTT. It translates to CSASDRGRGDTEAFF.

This clonotype was seen a handful of times. V gene TRBV20-1 combines with J gene TRBJ2-7; 10 bases are a match to TRBD2. The CDR3 length is 11 residues. Per the germline V gene, CDR1 is DFQATT and CDR2 is SNEGSKA (reference sequence). CDR3 in amino acids: CSAWLAGEGDV. As DNA, the CDR3 is TGCAGTGCTTGGCTAGCGGGAGAAGGGGACGTC.

J is TRBJ2-1 and V is TRBV14, with 7 bases aligning to TRBD1. There are 14 residues in the CDR3. V lost 2 bases, J lost 6 bases, and 4 bases stayed unmatched. Germline CDR1 is SGHDN and CDR2 is FVKESK. The CDR3 nucleotides are TGTGCCAGCAGCCAATTAACAGGGGTCAATGAGCAGTTCTTC. Residues: CASSQLTGVNEQFF.

This chain links TRBV6-1 with TRBJ2-3, with D possibly TRBD2 on 6 matching bases. The CDR3 sequence is 13 residues long. The germline gives CDR1 MNHNS, CDR2 SASEGT. Trimming shortened V by 11 bases and J by 1 base, and 13 bases separated the two germline ends. CDR3 protein: CASGSSGTDTQYF. The CDR3 DNA sequence: TGTGCCTCCGGTTCTAGCGGCACAGATACGCAGTATTTT.

This clonotype has ten or more counts. This chain connects TRBV12-3 or TRBV12-4 to TRBJ2-5; 7 bases are shared with TRBD2. This CDR3 region has 14 residues. Germline trimming cut 1 base from V and 2 bases from J; bases unmatched to any gene: 1. CDR3 residues: CASSLGTRQETQYF. The CDR3 DNA is TGTGCCAGCAGTTTAGGGACTAGACAAGAGACCCAGTACTTC.

In this sample, this clonotype turned up a few times. The rearrangement links TRBV5-1 to TRBJ2-5; 14 bases agree with TRBD2. With 4 bases clipped from V and 9 bases from J, the junction kept 14 bases outside the gene matches. Germline V CDR1 and CDR2: SGHRS, YFSETQ. This CDR3 has 17 amino acids. In DNA, the CDR3 is TGCGCCAGCAGCGCGGGACTAGCGGGAGCCAGCAGTTTCTCCCAGTACTTC. It translates to CASSAGLAGASSFSQYF. Full variable domain (remainder filled in from reference TRBV5-1 and TRBJ2-5): KAGVTQTPRYLIKTRGQQVTLSCSPISGHRSVSWYQQTPGQGLQFLFEYFSETQRNKGNFPGRFSGRQFSNSRSEMNVSTLELGDSALYLCASSAGLAGASSFSQYFGPGTRLLVL.

The genes are TRBV29-1 and TRBJ1-1, with TRBD1 as a possible D gene (5 bases). V was clipped by 6 bases and J by 0 bases, with 11 bases between them. In germline, CDR1 is SQVTM, CDR2 ANQGSEA. The length of the CDR3 is 13 residues. DNA for the CDR3: TGCAGCGTCCAGGGCGGGGTGAACACTGAAGCTTTCTTT. It encodes CSVQGGVNTEAFF.

This clonotype turned up a few times. The rearrangement uses TRBV5-1 and TRBJ2-7; 9 bases are shared with TRBD1. Unmatched junction bases numbered 4, after V lost 0 bases and J lost 0 bases. The V gene's germline CDR1 is SGHRS and CDR2 YFSETQ. This CDR3 is 16 amino acids long. The DNA of the CDR3 is TGCGCCAGCAGCTTGGAGGGACAGGGAACCTCCTACGAGCAGTACTTC. Its translation: CASSLEGQGTSYEQYF. The full variable domain, rest sourced from reference TRBV5-1 and TRBJ2-7, is KAGVTQTPRYLIKTRGQQVTLSCSPISGHRSVSWYQQTPGQGLQFLFEYFSETQRNKGNFPGRFSGRQFSNSRSEMNVSTLELGDSALYLCASSLEGQGTSYEQYFGPGTRLTVT.

This clonotype was seen a few times. V gene TRBV3-1 combines with J gene TRBJ2-1; D might be TRBD2 (7 bases). Trimming stripped 4 bases from V and 6 bases from J, with 19 bases between. This CDR3 spans 16 amino acids. CDR1 is LGHDT, CDR2 YNNKEL, per germline (reference sequence). The CDR3 DNA sequence: TGTGCCAGCAGCCCCACCCTAGCGGAGGGGGGCAATGAGCAGTTCTTC. Its protein is CASSPTLAEGGNEQFF.

In its sample, this clonotype was seen a few times. The CDR3 loop is CSATREGRNTQYF. Here the CDR3 DNA reads TGCAGTGCTACGCGGGAGGGGAGGAATACGCAGTATTTT. J is TRBJ2-3 and V is TRBV20-1; 9 bases map to TRBD2. The CDR3 extends over 13 amino acids. The ends lost 4 bases at V and 7 bases at J; junction bases unmatched: 6. Germline lookup yields CDR1 DFQATT and CDR2 SNEGSKA (reference sequence).

This chain joins TRBV27 and TRBJ2-3; D ambiguous. Germline V gene data show CDR1 as MNHEY and CDR2 as SMNVEV (reference sequence). V shed 6 bases and J shed 6 bases, with 10 bases lying between them. CDR3 size: 12 residues. CDR3 DNA: TGTGCCAGCAGGGCCCTCCCCGATACGCAGTATTTT. Translated, it gives CASRALPDTQYF.

This clonotype has more than one count but fewer than ten. The genes are TRBV3-1 and TRBJ2-1, with D possibly matching TRBD1 (6 bases). The CDR3 is 15 residues long. Germline V gene sequence: CDR1 LGHDT, CDR2 YNNKEL (reference sequence). The V end lost 1 base, the J end lost 8 bases, and 15 bases lay between the germline ends. For the CDR3, the DNA is TGTGCCAGCAGCCAAGGCCCTTTAACAGGGTATGAGCAGTTCTTC. Amino acids: CASSQGPLTGYEQFF.

The J gene is TRBJ2-7, the V gene TRBV20-1; 9 positions match TRBD1. V lost 1 base and J lost 4; bases outside the gene matches: 5. CDR1 is DFQATT and CDR2 is SNEGSKA in the germline V gene (reference sequence). CDR3 length equals 14 residues. The CDR3 sequence is CSARGPGTGYEQYF. CDR3 sequence (DNA): TGCAGTGCTAGAGGACCCGGGACAGGGTACGAGCAGTACTTC.

CDR3 residues: CAMGQGRGETQYF. The CDR3, as DNA: TGTGCCATGGGACAGGGACGGGGAGAGACCCAGTACTTC. The chain has TRBV10-3 and TRBJ2-5, with TRBD1 identical over 9 bases. V dropped 9 bases and J dropped 4; count of bases not matched to a gene: 6. This CDR3 comprises 13 residues. Looked up from germline, CDR1 is ENHRY and CDR2 is SYGVKD.

This clonotype was counted a few times. The chain is built from TRBV20-1 and TRBJ2-5; D is undetermined. The CDR3 spans 13 residues. V lost 0 bases to trimming and J lost 4 bases, with 9 bases between them. Per germline, CDR1 DFQATT and CDR2 SNEGSKA (reference sequence). The CDR3 is CSAREHLGETQYF. For the CDR3, the DNA is TGCAGTGCTAGAGAACACCTGGGAGAGACCCAGTACTTC.

The V and J genes are TRBV5-1 and TRBJ2-5; no clear D gene. The CDR3 is 15 residues long. Trimming removed 5 bases at V and 2 bases at J, with 16 bases between. Germline values: CDR1 SGHRS, CDR2 YFSETQ. This CDR3 reads CASSYGEGQQETQYF. The CDR3, as DNA: TGCGCCAGCAGTTATGGGGAAGGGCAACAAGAGACCCAGTACTTC.

This chain joins TRBV11-2 and TRBJ2-1, with D uncertain. CDR1 is SGHAT and CDR2 is FQNNGV in the germline V gene. Trimming stripped 10 bases from V and 1 base from J, with 14 bases between. CDR3 size: 14 residues. The CDR3 spells CATSHWGSYNEQFF. The CDR3 nucleotides read TGTGCCACCTCCCACTGGGGTTCCTACAATGAGCAGTTCTTC.

This clonotype has only a few counts. V and J are TRBV4-2 and TRBJ1-2; a weak D match, TRBD1 (5 bases). In germline, CDR1 is LGHNA, CDR2 YNFKEQ. The CDR3 extends over 16 amino acids. V was clipped by 0 bases and J by 7 bases, with 18 bases between them. The CDR3 sequence is CASSQEDTGGIGGYTF. The CDR3 DNA reads as TGTGCCAGCAGCCAAGAAGATACAGGTGGTATTGGTGGCTACACCTTC.

This clonotype was seen only a few times. The gene calls are TRBV3-1 and TRBJ2-1; 15 bases agree with TRBD2. This CDR3 is built from 16 residues. Unmatched junction bases numbered 5, after V lost 2 bases and J lost 9 bases. CDR1 LGHDT and CDR2 YNNKEL come from the germline V gene (reference sequence). The chain's CDR3 is CASSQRTSGRGREQFF. CDR3 sequence (DNA): TGTGCCAGCAGCCAACGGACTAGCGGGAGGGGGCGTGAGCAGTTCTTC.

The genes are TRBV15 and TRBJ1-6, with a tentative D call TRBD1 (5 bases). The CDR3 runs to 19 residues. Trimming left V 0 bases short and J 8 bases short, with 23 bases between. The germline CDR1 and CDR2 sequences are LNHNV and YYDKDF (reference sequence). CDR3 DNA: TGTGCCACCAGCAGAGATCGAGTGTGGGGCGGGGGAACTGATTCACCCCTCCACTTT. Its translation is CATSRDRVWGGGTDSPLHF.

The chain carries TRBV27 and TRBJ2-1; 13 bases are a match to TRBD2. The CDR3 loop spans 16 amino acids. The V gene end was trimmed by 0 bases and the J gene end by 14 bases; junction bases not matched to a gene: 10. Germline V gene sequence: CDR1 MNHEY, CDR2 SMNVEV (reference sequence). The CDR3 DNA is TGTGCCAGCAGTTTATCCGGGACTAGCGGGACGTGGACCGAGTTCTTC. This sequence encodes CASSLSGTSGTWTEFF.

This clonotype was observed a few times. This chain joins TRBV7-2 and TRBJ2-7; D unresolved. The CDR3 contains 13 residues. Germline CDR1 SGHTA, CDR2 FQGNSA. Trimming took 1 base from V and 3 from J, leaving 7 bases between them. CDR3 loop: CASSLGDGYEQYV. The DNA of the CDR3 is TGTGCCAGCAGCTTAGGTGATGGCTACGAGCAGTACGTC.

This clonotype was observed a handful of times. J is TRBJ2-3 and V is TRBV28; 10 bases are a match to TRBD1. Germline CDR1 is MDHEN and CDR2 is SYDVKM. The length of the CDR3 is 15 residues. With 4 bases clipped from V and 4 bases from J, the junction kept 5 bases outside the gene matches. The DNA for the CDR3 is TGTGCCAGCAGTTCCGGGACAGGGGACGCAGATACGCAGTATTTT. Its translation: CASSSGTGDADTQYF. The variable domain in full, completed from reference TRBV28 and TRBJ2-3, reads DVKVTQSSRYLVKRTGEKVFLECVQDMDHENMFWYRQDPGLGLRLIYFSYDVKMKEKGDIPEGYSVSREKKERFSLILESASTNQTSMYLCASSSGTGDADTQYFGPGTRLTVL.

This rearrangement joins TRBV29-1 to TRBJ1-1, with D possibly being TRBD1 (6 bases). V shed 6 bases and J shed 7 bases, with 15 bases lying between them. Germline lookup yields CDR1 SQVTM and CDR2 ANQGSEA. The CDR3 loop spans 12 amino acids. The DNA of the CDR3 is TGCAGCGTGGGGTTGGGGGCGTTTGAAGCTTTCTTT. Amino acids: CSVGLGAFEAFF.

V is TRBV4-1 and J is TRBJ1-2, with a possible D match to TRBD1 (5 bases). CDR1 and CDR2 from the germline V gene are MGHRA and YSYEKL. The CDR3 length is 16 residues. V lost 0 bases, J lost 8 bases, and 19 bases lay in between. The CDR3 bases are TGCGCCAGCAGCCAAGATACGGGGCTGGGTCTGGGAGGCTACACCTTC. Its protein product is CASSQDTGLGLGGYTF.

The chain carries TRBV3-1 and TRBJ1-1; D perhaps matches TRBD1 (5 bases). Germline V gene lookup returns CDR1 LGHDT and CDR2 YNNKEL (reference sequence). V gave up 4 bases and J gave up 10 bases, with 13 bases separating them. The CDR3 is 12 amino acids. The CDR3 DNA follows: TGTGCCAGCAGCCGAGGGGAGACACGAGCTTTCTTT. This encodes CASSRGETRAFF.